What follows are 15 T cell receptor beta chains derived from one specimen sequenced in a study of T cells in Graves' hyperthyroidism and ophthalmopathy. From RNA transcripts, TCR beta CDR3 regions were amplified. TCR CDR3 underwent first-round RT-PCR with the HTBI primer set. TCRdb used MiXCR to reprocess the multiplex PCR reads, holding one entry per CDR3 protein. The sample lists a few hundred thousand distinct CDR3 sequences; roughly 13% were seen once. Material for sequencing was blood. All receptors come from a woman aged 40 to 49 with Graves' ophthalmopathy.

The chain employs TRBV24-1 and TRBJ2-5, with 9 bases lining up with TRBD1. The CDR3 runs to 15 residues. The germline CDR1 and CDR2 sequences are KGHDR and SFDVKD. V trimming: 6 bases; J trimming: 4 bases; junction bases outside the gene matches: 8. Written as DNA, the CDR3 is TGTGCCACCAGTCACGGACAGGGGTTTCGAGAGACCCAGTACTTC. Translation gives CATSHGQGFRETQYF.

This clonotype was seen repeatedly, ten times or more. This rearrangement joins TRBV6-1 to TRBJ2-7; 13 positions match TRBD2. With 8 bases clipped from V and 2 bases from J, the junction kept 9 bases outside the gene matches. The CDR3 totals 16 residues. Germline-derived CDR1 and CDR2 are MNHNS and SASEGT. The CDR3 loop is CASLGTSGAKPYEQYF. The DNA for the CDR3 is TGTGCCAGCCTAGGGACTAGCGGGGCCAAACCCTACGAGCAGTACTTC.

Many counts were recorded for this clonotype. The rearrangement joins TRBV7-6 to TRBJ2-1; D unclear. There are 15 residues in the CDR3. Germline V gene sequence: CDR1 SGHVS, CDR2 FNYEAQ. V was cut by 6 bases and J by 3 bases, with 15 bases left in between. CDR3 sequence: CASSVSGSGYNEQFF. DNA for the CDR3: TGTGCCAGCAGTGTCAGTGGGTCGGGCTACAATGAGCAGTTCTTC.

In its sample, this clonotype was seen a few times. The chain employs TRBV7-6 and TRBJ2-3; perhaps D is TRBD1 or TRBD2 (5 bases each). Trimming left V 6 bases short and J 6 bases short, with 19 bases between. Germline V lookup: CDR1 SGHVS, CDR2 FNYEAQ. The CDR3 has 15 amino acids. CDR3 coding DNA: TGTGCCAGCAGGCCCCGTTACAGGACGGGGGATACGCAGTATTTT. It encodes CASRPRYRTGDTQYF.

This clonotype was counted ten times or more. This chain links TRBV6-5 with TRBJ1-1; D is possibly TRBD1 (5 bases). Germline V gives CDR1 MNHEY, CDR2 SVGAGI. The CDR3 runs to 16 residues. V was shortened by 3 bases and J by 0 bases, with 14 bases between the two germline ends. The CDR3 DNA reads as TGTGCCAGCAGTTATGTGCCGGGACGGATGAACACTGAAGCTTTCTTT. This encodes CASSYVPGRMNTEAFF.

This clonotype has more than one count but fewer than ten. Written as DNA, the CDR3 is TGTGCCAGCTCACCCGGGACTAGCGGGACCCATCGGGAGCAGTACTTC. Protein: CASSPGTSGTHREQYF. This rearrangement joins TRBV18 to TRBJ2-7, with 13 positions matching TRBD2. The CDR3 is 16 amino acids. With 3 bases clipped from V and 7 bases from J, the junction kept 9 bases outside the gene matches. CDR1 and CDR2 from the germline V gene are KGHSH and LQKENI.

This clonotype was seen many times. The genes are TRBV27 and TRBJ2-2; maybe TRBD1 (5 bases). Germline values: CDR1 MNHEY, CDR2 SMNVEV (reference sequence). V dropped 6 bases and J dropped 0 bases, with 17 bases sitting between them. The CDR3 totals 17 residues. The CDR3 loop is CASSYMVGQPNTGELFF. CDR3 nucleotides: TGTGCCAGCAGCTACATGGTGGGGCAGCCGAACACCGGGGAGCTGTTTTTT.

This clonotype was detected only a few times. The chain couples TRBV6-2 or TRBV6-3 to TRBJ2-5; the match to TRBD1 covers 7 bases. The CDR3 is 19 amino acids. Germline V gives CDR1 MNHEY, CDR2 SVGEGT. Trimming removed 0 bases from V and 4 bases from J; junction bases left unmatched: 17. CDR3 nucleotides: TGTGCCAGCAGTTACTCGATTTATCCGCTCCGACAGGGCGGAGAGACCCAGTACTTC. It yields the protein CASSYSIYPLRQGGETQYF.

This clonotype appeared many times. The chain is built from TRBV7-9 and TRBJ1-2; D remains unclear. Trimming shortened V by 3 bases and J by 8 bases, and 7 bases separated the two germline ends. The CDR3 contains 11 residues. Per germline, CDR1 SEHNR and CDR2 FQNEAQ (reference sequence). CDR3 nucleotides: TGTGCCAGCAGCTTGTCCTGGGGCTACACCTTC. It specifies CASSLSWGYTF.

This clonotype was seen once. A much larger clone lies a single base off, so this may be a read error. The rearrangement joins TRBV25-1 to TRBJ2-7; 8 nucleotides agree with TRBD1. The end of the DNA fits TRBJ2-1 better, so the J call may be wrong. Germline V gene data show CDR1 as MGHDK and CDR2 as SYGVNS. There are 15 residues in the CDR3. This chain's CDR3 is CASSVRTGSSYEQFF. The CDR3 bases are TGTGCCAGCAGTGTCAGGACAGGGAGCTCCTACGAGCAGTTCTTC.

This clonotype was counted at least ten times. The V and J genes are TRBV6-1 and TRBJ2-5; 7 nucleotides agree with TRBD1. The V and J ends lost 1 base and 1 base, in that order; junction bases with no gene match: 3. The CDR3 is 15 residues long. Germline V gives CDR1 MNHNS, CDR2 SASEGT. Here the CDR3 DNA reads TGTGCCAGCAGTGAAGAGGACAGGTTCCAAGAGACCCAGTACTTC. The encoded protein is CASSEEDRFQETQYF.

There are many counts of this clonotype. This chain uses TRBV2 with TRBJ2-3; D remains unclear. The germline V and J ends were trimmed by 6 bases and 0 bases, with 4 bases remaining between them. The CDR3 length is 12 residues. Germline lookup yields CDR1 SNHLY and CDR2 FYNNEI. The DNA for the CDR3 is TGTGCCAGCAGGGCTAGCACAGATACGCAGTATTTT. Translated: CASRASTDTQYF.

This clonotype was detected ten times or more. The CDR3, as DNA: TGTGCCAGCCAGCAGCGGGAGATGGGTACGCAGTATTTT. Translation gives CASQQREMGTQYF. V is TRBV27 and J is TRBJ2-3, with 8 nucleotides matching TRBD2. CDR3 size: 13 residues. Germline V gives CDR1 MNHEY, CDR2 SMNVEV (reference sequence). Losses at the gene ends were 8 bases for V and 8 bases for J; bases not matched to a gene: 9.

Many counts were recorded for this clonotype. The chain carries TRBV13 and TRBJ2-1; 10 bases agree with TRBD1. J was trimmed by 8 bases and V by 4 bases; bases with no gene match: 5. The CDR3 consists of 14 residues. The germline V gene encodes CDR1 PRHDT and CDR2 FYEKMQ (reference sequence). As DNA, the CDR3 is TGTGCCAGCAGCTGGGACAGGGGAATCCATGAGCAGTTCTTC. Translation: CASSWDRGIHEQFF.

This clonotype was observed a handful of times. The rearrangement links TRBV7-9 to TRBJ1-2; D gene unclear. V gave up 1 base and J gave up 8 bases, with 17 bases separating them. The germline CDR1 and CDR2 sequences are SEHNR and FQNEAQ (reference sequence). This CDR3 region has 15 residues. The CDR3 reads CASSLGMEAGKGYTF. CDR3 in DNA: TGTGCCAGCAGCTTAGGGATGGAAGCGGGGAAAGGCTACACCTTC.